The 10 T cell receptor beta chains below all came from one sample that was sequenced in a study of beta chain features in type 1 diabetes. Expressed TCRB transcripts got sequenced, as all isolated RNA was reverse transcribed. Using immunoSEQ multiplex PCR, the repertoire was profiled, and TCRdb retains in-frame clones only, with some absent. The sample has 240,000 or so clones, roughly 70% seen once. The specimen sequenced was naive CD4+ T cells from blood. Every receptor here comes from a man aged 25-45 years in good health.

This clone has a handful of counts. This sequence joins TRBV29-1 and TRBJ1-1; D call uncertain. Per germline, CDR1 SQVTM and CDR2 ANQGSEA. The CDR3 covers 12 residues. Trimming cost V 6 bases and J 5 bases, with 13 bases left between them. CDR3 loop: CSVDGDGTEAFF. In DNA form, the CDR3 reads TGCAGCGTCGACGGTGATGGGACTGAAGCTTTCTTT.

The CDR3 spells CASSQDVVPMNTEAFF. The CDR3 DNA sequence: TGCGCCAGCAGCCAAGATGTAGTCCCCATGAACACTGAAGCTTTCTTT. The chain combines TRBV4-3 with TRBJ1-1, with D unresolved. Germline V gene lookup returns CDR1 LGHNA and CDR2 YSLEER. The CDR3 spans 16 residues. V shed 0 bases and J shed 0 bases, with 11 bases lying between them.

This clone showed up just a few times. The J gene is TRBJ2-7, the V gene TRBV4-3; D not resolved. Germline values: CDR1 LGHNA, CDR2 YSLEER. The CDR3 has 13 amino acids. The V end lost 0 bases, the J end lost 4 bases, and 7 bases lay between the germline ends. The CDR3 sequence is CASSQEDAYEQYF. The CDR3, as DNA: TGCGCCAGCAGCCAAGAGGATGCGTACGAGCAGTACTTC.

The rearrangement uses TRBV30 and TRBJ2-5; D is unresolved. This CDR3 is 12 amino acids long. Trimming shortened V by 1 base and J by 5 bases, and 8 bases separated the two germline ends. Germline CDR1 is GTSNPN and CDR2 is SVGIG (reference sequence). The CDR3 DNA follows: TGTGCCTGGAGTGACTCTTCGGAGACCCAGTACTTC. It translates to CAWSDSSETQYF. The full variable domain, rest sourced from reference TRBV30 and TRBJ2-5, is SQTIHQWPATLVQPVGSPLSLECTVEGTSNPNLYWYRQAAGRGLQLLFYSVGIGQISSEVPQNLSASRPQDRQFILSSKKLLLSDSGFYLCAWSDSSETQYFGPGTRLLVL.

The rearrangement uses TRBV12-5 and TRBJ2-1; D call uncertain. The CDR3 is 11 amino acids. The V end was cut by 5 bases, the J end by 8 bases, with 7 bases between. CDR1 is LGHNT and CDR2 is FRNRAP in the germline V gene. CDR3 residues: CASGGRDEQFF. In DNA, the CDR3 is TGTGCTAGTGGTGGGCGAGATGAGCAGTTCTTC.

The chain employs TRBV9 and TRBJ2-3; D perhaps matches TRBD2 (6 bases). The CDR3 runs 16 residues. V lost 2 bases, J lost 0 bases, and 13 bases lay in between. CDR1 is SGDLS and CDR2 is YYNGEE in the germline V gene. The CDR3 DNA is TGTGCCAGCAGCGTCCTTAGCGGTGCTAGCACAGATACGCAGTATTTT. Residues: CASSVLSGASTDTQYF.

As concerns this clone: Other DNA sequences in this sample translate to the same CDR3. The chain has TRBV30 and TRBJ2-5; no clear D gene. In germline, CDR1 is GTSNPN, CDR2 SVGIG (reference sequence). Trimming pared 2 bases from V and 0 bases from J, leaving 7 bases between. The CDR3 contains 13 residues. The CDR3 here is CAWSLGYQETQYF. CDR3 in DNA: TGTGCCTGGAGTTTGGGGTACCAAGAGACCCAGTACTTC.

The rearrangement uses TRBV7-9 and TRBJ2-1; 7 positions agree with TRBD1. Germline CDR1 SEHNR, CDR2 FQNEAQ (reference sequence). V trimming: 4 bases; J trimming: 7 bases; junction bases outside the gene matches: 7. The CDR3 totals 14 residues. CDR3 DNA: TGTGCCAGCAGCTCAATGACAGGGAGTAATGAGCAGTTCTTC. Translated: CASSSMTGSNEQFF.

The V gene is TRBV5-1, the J gene TRBJ2-7; TRBD1 agrees at 9 bases. J was trimmed by 5 bases and V by 4 bases; bases with no gene match: 16. Per the germline V gene, CDR1 is SGHRS and CDR2 is YFSETQ. The CDR3 is 17 amino acids. The CDR3 bases are TGCGCCAGCAGCCCACGGTCGGCCCCGGGACAGGGCCACGAGCAGTACTTC. Its translation: CASSPRSAPGQGHEQYF.

The chain couples TRBV6-6 to TRBJ2-4, with 9 bases lining up with TRBD2. Germline CDR1 and CDR2: MNHNY and SVGAGI (reference sequence). The CDR3 sequence is 16 residues long. The ends lost 6 bases at V and 0 bases at J; junction bases unmatched: 6. CDR3 coding DNA: TGTGCCAGCAGCTTGACTAGCGGTCTAGCCAAAAACATTCAGTACTTC. Translation gives CASSLTSGLAKNIQYF.